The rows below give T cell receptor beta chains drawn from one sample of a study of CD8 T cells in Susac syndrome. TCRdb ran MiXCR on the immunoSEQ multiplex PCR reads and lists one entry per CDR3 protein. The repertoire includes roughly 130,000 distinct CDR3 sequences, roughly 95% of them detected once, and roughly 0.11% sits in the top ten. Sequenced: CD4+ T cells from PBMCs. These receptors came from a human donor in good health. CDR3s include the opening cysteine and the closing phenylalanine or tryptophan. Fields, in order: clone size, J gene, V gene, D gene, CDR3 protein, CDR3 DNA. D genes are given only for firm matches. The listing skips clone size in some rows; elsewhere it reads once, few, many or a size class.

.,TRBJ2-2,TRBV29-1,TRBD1,CSVDRGPEPGELFF,TGCAGCGTCGACAGGGGGCCAGAACCCGGGGAGCTGTTTTTT
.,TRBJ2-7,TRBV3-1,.,CASSQDTLYYEQYF,TGTGCCAGCAGCCAAGATACCCTATACTACGAGCAGTACTTC
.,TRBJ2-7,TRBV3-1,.,CASSQDPGENGQYF,TGTGCCAGCAGCCAAGACCCAGGGGAGAACGGGCAGTACTTC
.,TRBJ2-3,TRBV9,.,CASSRAGSTDTQYF,TGTGCCAGCAGCAGGGCGGGAAGCACAGATACGCAGTATTTT
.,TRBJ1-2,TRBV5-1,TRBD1,CATPGQGFYGYTF,TGCGCCACTCCGGGACAGGGGTTCTATGGCTACACCTTC
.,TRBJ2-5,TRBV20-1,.,CSASAGGDQETQYF,TGCAGTGCTAGTGCCGGGGGTGACCAAGAGACCCAGTACTTC
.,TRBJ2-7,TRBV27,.,CASAGRGAEQYF,TGTGCCAGCGCGGGACGCGGCGCCGAGCAGTACTTC
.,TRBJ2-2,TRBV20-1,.,CSASGGAAGELFF,TGCAGTGCTAGCGGAGGGGCGGCCGGGGAGCTGTTTTTT
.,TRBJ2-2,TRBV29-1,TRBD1,CSGGQVTGELFF,TGCAGCGGAGGACAGGTCACCGGGGAGCTGTTTTTT
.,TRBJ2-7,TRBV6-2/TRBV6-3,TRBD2,CASSAMARSGRQPYEQYF,TGTGCCAGCAGTGCAATGGCACGCAGCGGGAGGCAGCCCTACGAGCAGTACTTC
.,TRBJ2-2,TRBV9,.,CASTEGLYTGELFF,TGTGCCAGCACCGAAGGACTGTACACCGGGGAGCTGTTTTTT
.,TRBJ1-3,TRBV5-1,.,CASSLGGGSGNTIYF,TGCGCCAGCAGCTTGGGCGGGGGCTCTGGAAACACCATATATTTT
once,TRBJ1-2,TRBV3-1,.,CASSQDGGRSDTF,TGTGCCAGCAGCCAAGATGGGGGACGGAGCGACACCTTC
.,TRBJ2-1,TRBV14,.,CASSRTGEQFF,TGTGCCAGCAGCCGGACTGGGGAGCAGTTCTTC
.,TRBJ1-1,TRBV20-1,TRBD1,CSAKTGGLTEAFF,TGCAGTGCTAAGACAGGGGGCCTCACTGAAGCTTTCTTT
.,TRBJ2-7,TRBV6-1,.,CASLPRGATREQYF,TGTGCCAGCCTCCCGAGAGGGGCTACGAGGGAGCAGTACTTC
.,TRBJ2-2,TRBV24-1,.,CATSDATSVAGELFF,TGTGCCACCAGTGATGCCACCTCAGTAGCCGGGGAGCTGTTTTTT
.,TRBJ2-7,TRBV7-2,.,CASSLAPNRNYEQYF,TGTGCCAGCAGCTTAGCGCCCAACCGGAACTACGAGCAGTACTTC
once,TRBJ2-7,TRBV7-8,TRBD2,CASSPGLAGGHEQYF,TGTGCCAGCAGCCCGGGACTAGCGGGAGGCCACGAGCAGTACTTC
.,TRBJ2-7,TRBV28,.,CASSDFHNYEQYF,TGTGCCAGCAGTGACTTTCACAACTACGAGCAGTACTTC
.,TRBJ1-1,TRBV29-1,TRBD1,CSVAGTGGWAFF,TGCAGCGTTGCCGGGACAGGGGGCTGGGCTTTCTTT
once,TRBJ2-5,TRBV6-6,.,CASRFSYQETQYF,TGTGCCAGCAGGTTTTCGTACCAAGAGACCCAGTACTTC
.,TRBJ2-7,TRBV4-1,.,CASSQGSGGAREQYF,TGCGCCAGCAGCCAGGGGAGCGGAGGGGCTCGCGAGCAGTACTTC
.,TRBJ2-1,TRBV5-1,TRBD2,CASSGRARSSYNEQFF,TGCGCCAGCAGCGGGAGGGCGCGCAGCTCCTACAATGAGCAGTTCTTC
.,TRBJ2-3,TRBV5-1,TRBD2,CASSWGGSDTQYF,TGCGCCAGCAGTTGGGGAGGGTCCGATACGCAGTATTTT
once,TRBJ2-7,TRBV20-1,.,CSAPGAYEQYF,TGCAGTGCACCAGGTGCCTACGAGCAGTACTTC
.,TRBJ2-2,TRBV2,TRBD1,CASRDRDRIDGELFF,TGTGCCAGCAGGGACCGGGACAGGATAGACGGGGAGCTGTTTTTT